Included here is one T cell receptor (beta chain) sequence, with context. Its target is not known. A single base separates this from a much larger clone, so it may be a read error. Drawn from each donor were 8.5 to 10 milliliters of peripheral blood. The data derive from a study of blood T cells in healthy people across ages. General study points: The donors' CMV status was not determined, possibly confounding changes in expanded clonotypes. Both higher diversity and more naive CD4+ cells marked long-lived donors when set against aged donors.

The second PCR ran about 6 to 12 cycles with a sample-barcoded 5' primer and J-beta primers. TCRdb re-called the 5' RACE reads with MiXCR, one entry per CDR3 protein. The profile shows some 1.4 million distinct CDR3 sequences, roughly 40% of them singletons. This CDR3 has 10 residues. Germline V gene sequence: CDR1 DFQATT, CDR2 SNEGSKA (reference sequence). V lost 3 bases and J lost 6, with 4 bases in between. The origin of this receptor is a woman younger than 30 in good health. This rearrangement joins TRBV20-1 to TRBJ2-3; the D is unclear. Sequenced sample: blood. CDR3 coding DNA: TGCAGTGCTAGTTGGGATACGCAGTATTTT. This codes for CSASWDTQYF.